The T cell receptor (beta chain) under discussion was sequenced for a study of T cell responses to AZD1222 COVID-19 vaccine. Points from the study as a whole: Only five or six AZD1222 recipients were seropositive at baseline. Among the donors, most were white British and more were female, and clonal diversity was possibly underestimated.

Some clones are missing from TCRdb's copy, which holds only in-frame ones; the method was immunoSEQ multiplex PCR. Here the sample spans 150,000 to 200,000 clones, roughly 92% being singletons. As concerns this clone: Antigen: not known.

Germline V gives CDR1 SGHAT, CDR2 FQNNGV. The V gene lost 4 bases and the J gene lost 1 base, with 10 bases spanning the gap. This CDR3 region has 14 residues. This chain uses TRBV11-2 with TRBJ1-1; tentatively, D is TRBD1 (5 bases). This clonotype was obtained from an adult who received the MenACWY meningococcal vaccine as a control. The specimen comprised peripheral blood, sampled 28 days after the second dose of the MenACWY control vaccine. CDR3 loop: CASSSQTANTEAFF. DNA for the CDR3: TGTGCCAGCAGCTCCCAGACAGCGAACACTGAAGCTTTCTTT.